These 6 T cell receptor beta chains were sequenced from one sample in a study of T cells in localized non-small cell lung cancer. The protocol was immunoSEQ multiplex PCR, while the TCRdb copy is restricted to in-frame clones and leaves out a portion. In the table there are 20,000 to 25,000 clones, about nine tenths of which are singletons. Sample: peripheral blood, taken before any cancer treatment. The receptors shown here come from a woman aged 40 to 75 with stage I lung adenocarcinoma.

The rearrangement uses TRBV5-8 and TRBJ1-4; possible D gene TRBD1, 6 bases. The CDR3 runs 14 residues. Germline V gives CDR1 SGHTS, CDR2 YDEGEE. V lost 3 bases and J 5 bases, leaving 11 bases between the germline ends. The CDR3 region is CASSSDSRNEKLFF. The CDR3 DNA reads as TGTGCCAGCAGCTCGGACAGCCGGAATGAAAAACTGTTTTTT.

The V gene is TRBV29-1, the J gene TRBJ2-1, with 7 bases aligning to TRBD2. There are 12 residues in the CDR3. Germline V gives CDR1 SQVTM, CDR2 ANQGSEA. In nucleotides, the CDR3 is TGCAGTAGTATCATAGCGGGCAATGAGCAGTTCTTC. It translates to CSSIIAGNEQFF.

This chain connects TRBV6-5 to TRBJ2-5; D may be TRBD1 or TRBD2 (5 bases each). Trimming cost V 6 bases and J 5 bases, with 13 bases left between them. Per germline, CDR1 MNHEY and CDR2 SVGAGI. The CDR3 has 13 residues. This CDR3 reads CASSRARRETQYF. The CDR3 region has the DNA TGTGCCAGCAGCAGGGCTCGGAGGGAGACCCAGTACTTC.

This chain joins TRBV11-3 and TRBJ1-1; no reliable D call. The CDR3 runs 13 residues. V lost 2 bases and J 1 base, leaving 5 bases between the germline ends. Germline lookup yields CDR1 SGHNT and CDR2 YENEEA. CDR3 loop: CASSLQENTEAFF. The CDR3, as DNA: TGTGCCAGCAGCTTACAAGAGAACACTGAAGCTTTCTTT.

This CDR3 reads CASSPPGQGRYEQYF. The CDR3 DNA follows: TGTGCCAGCTCACCCCCCGGACAGGGGCGCTACGAGCAGTACTTC. V is TRBV18 and J is TRBJ2-7, with 9 bases that match TRBD1. The J segment lost 3 bases and the V segment lost 3 bases, leaving 6 bases of the junction unmatched. The germline V gene has CDR1 KGHSH and CDR2 LQKENI. The CDR3 has 15 amino acids.

A single count supports this clone. This chain uses TRBV5-5 with TRBJ2-3, with TRBD2 matching 10 bases. The CDR3 spans 16 residues. CDR1 SGHKS and CDR2 YYEKEE come from the germline V gene (reference sequence). V lost 4 bases and J lost 0; bases outside the gene matches: 5. CDR3 amino acids: CASSRTSGTSTDTQYF. DNA for the CDR3: TGTGCCAGCAGCCGGACTAGCGGAACTAGCACAGATACGCAGTATTTT. Variable domain in full (rest from reference TRBV5-5 and TRBJ2-3): DAGVTQSPTHLIKTRGQQVTLRCSPISGHKSVSWYQQVLGQGPQFIFQYYEKEERGRGNFPDRFSARQFPNYSSELNVNALLLGDSALYLCASSRTSGTSTDTQYFGPGTRLTVL.